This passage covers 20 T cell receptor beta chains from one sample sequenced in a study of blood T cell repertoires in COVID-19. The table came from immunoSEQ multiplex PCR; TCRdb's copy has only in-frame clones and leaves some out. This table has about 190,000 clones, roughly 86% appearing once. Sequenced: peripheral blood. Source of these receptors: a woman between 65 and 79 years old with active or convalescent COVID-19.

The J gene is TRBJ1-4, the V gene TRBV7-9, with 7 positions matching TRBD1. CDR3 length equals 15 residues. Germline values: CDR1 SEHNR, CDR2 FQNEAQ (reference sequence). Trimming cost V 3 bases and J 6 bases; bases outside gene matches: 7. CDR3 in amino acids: CASSFPRGVDEKLFF. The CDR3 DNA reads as TGTGCCAGCAGCTTCCCCAGGGGGGTGGATGAAAAACTGTTTTTT.

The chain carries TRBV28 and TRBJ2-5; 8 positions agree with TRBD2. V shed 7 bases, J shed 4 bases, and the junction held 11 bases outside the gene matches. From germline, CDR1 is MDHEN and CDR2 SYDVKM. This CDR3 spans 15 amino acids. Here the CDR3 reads CASTPGVAGSETQYF. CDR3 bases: TGTGCCAGCACCCCGGGGGTAGCGGGGTCAGAGACCCAGTACTTC.

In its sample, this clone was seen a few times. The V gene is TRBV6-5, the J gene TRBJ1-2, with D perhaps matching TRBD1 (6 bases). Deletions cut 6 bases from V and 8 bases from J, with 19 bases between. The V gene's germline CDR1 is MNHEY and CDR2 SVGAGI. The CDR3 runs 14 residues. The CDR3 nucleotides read TGTGCCAGCAGCAAGACAGGCTCGAGGGGAGGCTACACCTTC. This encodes CASSKTGSRGGYTF.

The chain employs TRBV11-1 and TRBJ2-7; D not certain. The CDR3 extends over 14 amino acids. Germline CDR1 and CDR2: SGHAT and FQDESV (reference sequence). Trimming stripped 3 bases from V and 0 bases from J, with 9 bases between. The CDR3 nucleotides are TGTGCCAGCAGCTTCGGATACAGCTCCTACGAGCAGTACTTC. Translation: CASSFGYSSYEQYF.

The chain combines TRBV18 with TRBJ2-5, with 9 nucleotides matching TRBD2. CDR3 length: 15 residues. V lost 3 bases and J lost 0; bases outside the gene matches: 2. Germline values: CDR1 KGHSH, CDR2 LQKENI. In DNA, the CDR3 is TGTGCCAGCTCACCGGGACTAGCACACCAAGAGACCCAGTACTTC. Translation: CASSPGLAHQETQYF.

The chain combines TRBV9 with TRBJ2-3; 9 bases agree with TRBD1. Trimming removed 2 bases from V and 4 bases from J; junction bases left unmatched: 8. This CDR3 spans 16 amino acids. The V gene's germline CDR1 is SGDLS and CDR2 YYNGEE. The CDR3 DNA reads TGTGCCAGCAGCGTCCTTCCGGGACAGGGAGCAGATACGCAGTATTTT. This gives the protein CASSVLPGQGADTQYF.

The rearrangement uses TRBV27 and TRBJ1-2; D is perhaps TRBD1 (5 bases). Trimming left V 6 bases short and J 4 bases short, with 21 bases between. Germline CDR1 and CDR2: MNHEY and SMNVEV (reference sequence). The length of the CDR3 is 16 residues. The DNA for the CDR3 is TGTGCCAGCAGCCCTCTGGGGACTAGTCGAGGCTATGGCTACACCTTC. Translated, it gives CASSPLGTSRGYGYTF.

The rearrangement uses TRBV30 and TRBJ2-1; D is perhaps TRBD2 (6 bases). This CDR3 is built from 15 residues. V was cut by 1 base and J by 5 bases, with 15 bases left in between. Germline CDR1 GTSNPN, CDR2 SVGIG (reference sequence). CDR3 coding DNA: TGTGCCTGGAGTGGCGGGGTAGCCATAGACAATGAGCAGTTCTTC. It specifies CAWSGGVAIDNEQFF. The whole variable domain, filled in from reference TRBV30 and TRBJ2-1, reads SQTIHQWPATLVQPVGSPLSLECTVEGTSNPNLYWYRQAAGRGLQLLFYSVGIGQISSEVPQNLSASRPQDRQFILSSKKLLLSDSGFYLCAWSGGVAIDNEQFFGPGTRLTVL.

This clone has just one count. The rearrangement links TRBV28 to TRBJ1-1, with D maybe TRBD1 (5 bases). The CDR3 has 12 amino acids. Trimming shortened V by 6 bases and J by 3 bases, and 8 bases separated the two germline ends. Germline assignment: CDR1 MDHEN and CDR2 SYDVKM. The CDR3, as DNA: TGTGCCAGCAGACGACAGCACACTGAAGCTTTCTTT. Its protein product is CASRRQHTEAFF.

The CDR3 loop reads CASSLTSGTFTDTQYF. The CDR3 nucleotides read TGTGCCAGCAGTTTAACTAGCGGGACTTTCACAGATACGCAGTATTTT. The chain carries TRBV27 and TRBJ2-3, with 10 nucleotides matching TRBD2. Germline V gene sequence: CDR1 MNHEY, CDR2 SMNVEV (reference sequence). V lost 2 bases, J lost 2 bases, and 4 bases stayed unmatched. This CDR3 has 16 residues.

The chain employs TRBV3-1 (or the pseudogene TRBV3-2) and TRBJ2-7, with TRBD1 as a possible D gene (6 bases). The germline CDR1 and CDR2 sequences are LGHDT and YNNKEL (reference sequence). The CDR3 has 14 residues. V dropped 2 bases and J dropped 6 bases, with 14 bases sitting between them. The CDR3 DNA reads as TGTGCCAGCAGCCAAACAGGGTATGGTGGCGAGCAGTACTTC. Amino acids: CASSQTGYGGEQYF.

CDR3 loop: CASSLRFSGRDRERKRRTDTQYF. Written as DNA, the CDR3 is TGTGCCAGCAGTTTAAGGTTTTCTGGGAGGGACAGGGAAAGAAAACGTCGCACAGATACGCAGTATTTT. This chain links TRBV27 with TRBJ2-3; TRBD1 matches 9 bases. V gave up 2 bases and J gave up 1 base; unmatched junction bases: 25. Germline values: CDR1 MNHEY, CDR2 SMNVEV (reference sequence). CDR3 length: 23 residues.

This CDR3 is CASSLGDQGNQPQHF. The CDR3 DNA is TGCGCCAGCAGCTTAGGAGACCAGGGTAATCAGCCCCAGCATTTT. This chain links TRBV5-1 with TRBJ1-5; possible D gene TRBD1, 5 bases. The germline CDR1 and CDR2 sequences are SGHRS and YFSETQ. The length of the CDR3 is 15 residues. Trimming cost V 2 bases and J 4 bases, with 13 bases left between them.

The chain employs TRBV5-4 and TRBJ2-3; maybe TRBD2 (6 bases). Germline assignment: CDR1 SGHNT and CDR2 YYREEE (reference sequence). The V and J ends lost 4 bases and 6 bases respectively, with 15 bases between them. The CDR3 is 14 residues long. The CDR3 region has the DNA TGTGCCAGCAGCCTCGGGACGCGGGGCGATACGCAGTATTTT. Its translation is CASSLGTRGDTQYF.

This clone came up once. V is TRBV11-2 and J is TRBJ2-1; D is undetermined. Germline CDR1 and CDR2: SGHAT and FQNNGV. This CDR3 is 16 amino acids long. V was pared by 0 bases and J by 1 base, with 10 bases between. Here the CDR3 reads CASSLDPSDSYNEQFF. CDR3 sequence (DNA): TGTGCCAGCAGCTTAGATCCCTCAGATTCCTACAATGAGCAGTTCTTC.

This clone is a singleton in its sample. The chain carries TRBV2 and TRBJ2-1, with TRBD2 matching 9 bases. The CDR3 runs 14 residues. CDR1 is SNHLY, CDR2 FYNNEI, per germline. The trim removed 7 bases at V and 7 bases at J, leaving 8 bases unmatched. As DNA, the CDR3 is TGTGCCAGCAATGGGGCGGGAGGGCTGAATGAGCAGTTCTTC. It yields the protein CASNGAGGLNEQFF.

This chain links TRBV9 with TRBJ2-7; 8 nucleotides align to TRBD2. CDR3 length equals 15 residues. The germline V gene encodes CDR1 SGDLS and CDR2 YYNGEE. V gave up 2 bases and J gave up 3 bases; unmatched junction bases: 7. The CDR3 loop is CASSVRSGRGYEQYF. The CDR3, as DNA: TGTGCCAGCAGCGTCCGAAGCGGGAGAGGCTACGAGCAGTACTTC.

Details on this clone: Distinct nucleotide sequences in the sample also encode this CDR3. The CDR3 loop reads CASSLRAGSTDTQYF. CDR3 DNA: TGTGCCAGCAGCTTAAGAGCAGGCAGCACAGATACGCAGTATTTT. This chain connects TRBV7-9 to TRBJ2-3, with D uncertain. Trimming left V 2 bases short and J 0 bases short, with 9 bases between. CDR1 is SEHNR, CDR2 FQNEAQ, per germline (reference sequence). This CDR3 is built from 15 residues.

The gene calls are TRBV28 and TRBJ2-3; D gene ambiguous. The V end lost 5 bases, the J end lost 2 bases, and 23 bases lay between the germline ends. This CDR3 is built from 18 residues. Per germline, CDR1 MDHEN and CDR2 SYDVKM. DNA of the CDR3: TGTGCCAGCAGTCCTAGGCGGCCGAAAAACAACGTCACAGATACGCAGTATTTT. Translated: CASSPRRPKNNVTDTQYF. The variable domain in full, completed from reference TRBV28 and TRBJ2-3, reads DVKVTQSSRYLVKRTGEKVFLECVQDMDHENMFWYRQDPGLGLRLIYFSYDVKMKEKGDIPEGYSVSREKKERFSLILESASTNQTSMYLCASSPRRPKNNVTDTQYFGPGTRLTVL.

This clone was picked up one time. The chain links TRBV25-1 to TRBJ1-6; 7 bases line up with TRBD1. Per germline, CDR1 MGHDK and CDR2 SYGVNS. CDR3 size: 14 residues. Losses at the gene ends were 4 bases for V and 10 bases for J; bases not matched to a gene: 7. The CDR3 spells CASSGDRAASPLHF. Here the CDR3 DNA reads TGTGCCAGCAGTGGAGACAGGGCAGCCTCACCCCTCCACTTT.